The 12 T cell receptor beta chains in this list originate from one sample, sequenced in a study of tumor-infiltrating lymphocytes in primary liver carcinoma. TCR beta cDNA was prepared out of 500 ng total RNA by means of a constant-region primer. Libraries for TCR beta were built through three nested multiplex PCR rounds, which together made up a slightly modified ARM-PCR procedure. Researchers ran the first two PCR rounds for roughly 10 cycles each with TRBV1-TRBV30 forward primers and a C-beta reverse primer. TCRdb ran MiXCR on the multiplex PCR reads and lists one entry per CDR3 protein. The sample records about 190,000 distinct CDR3 sequences, 85% being singletons. The roughly 17-31 mg bulk tissue piece was not sorted before simultaneous RNA and DNA extraction. What was sequenced was tumor tissue from primary liver carcinoma. Receptors were obtained from a man between 35 and 55 years old with primary liver carcinoma and hepatitis B virus infection.

To note about this clonotype: The junction does not match germline at one end; this may be a read error. This rearrangement joins TRBV6-6 to TRBJ2-5; TRBD2 aligns across 7 bases. CDR1 and CDR2 (germline): MNHNY, SVGAGI (reference sequence). The CDR3 contains 17 residues. CDR3 in amino acids: CASRSSSGQTPQEIQYF. Written as DNA, the CDR3 is TGTGCCAGCAGGTCGAGTAGCGGGCAAACCCCACAAGAGATCCAGTACTTC.

Note on this clonotype: Just one base apart from a much larger clone, this may be a read error. This chain connects TRBV28 to TRBJ2-5, with D perhaps given as TRBD1 or TRBD2 (5 bases each). Germline assignment: CDR1 MDHEN and CDR2 SYDVKM. This CDR3 contains 14 residues. V shed 8 bases and J shed 0 bases, with 13 bases lying between them. The CDR3 region has the DNA TGTGCCAGCTTAGCCGAGGGGAACCAAGAGACCCAGTACTTC. Encoded protein: CASLAEGNQETQYF.

A note on this clonotype: At one end the junction does not follow the germline gene, possibly because of a read error. This chain uses TRBV29-1 with TRBJ2-3, with D perhaps matching TRBD2 (7 bases). Germline V gene sequence: CDR1 SQVTM, CDR2 ANQGSEA. The CDR3 has 15 residues. In DNA form, the CDR3 reads TGCAGCGTTCCCGGGGAGGGGGTGAGTACAGATACGCAGAATTTT. Protein sequence: CSVPGEGVSTDTQNF.

As concerns this clonotype: An end of the junction does not agree with germline; a read error may underlie this. The chain couples TRBV5-1 to TRBJ2-7; weak D call: TRBD1 (5 bases). The CDR3 has 14 residues. Germline V gene lookup returns CDR1 SGHRS and CDR2 YFSETQ. The CDR3: CASSLQDPYYEQYF. CDR3 in DNA: TGCGCCAGCAGCCTACAGGACCCGTACTACGAGCAATATTTC.

To note about this clonotype: A read error is likely, as this CDR3 ends without the conserved phenylalanine or tryptophan. The chain carries TRBV29-1 and TRBJ2-5; no reliable D call. Germline CDR1 is SQVTM and CDR2 is ANQGSEA. V gave up 8 bases and J gave up 9 bases, with 19 bases separating them. CDR3 size: 12 residues. CDR3 sequence: CSLVGSVESQYY. The CDR3 coding sequence is TGCAGCCTTGTTGGCTCCGTGGAATCCCAGTACTAC.

This clonotype was seen only a few times. This may be a read error: a much more frequent sequence differs by one nucleotide. The rearrangement uses TRBV10-3 and TRBJ2-2; maybe TRBD1 (6 bases). There are 17 residues in the CDR3. Per germline, CDR1 ENHRY and CDR2 SYGVKD. V lost 0 bases, J lost 7 bases, and 18 bases lay in between. The CDR3 DNA reads TGTGCCATCAGTGAGTCGCGGACAGAGGGAGTAGGCGGGGAGCTGTTTTTT. This sequence encodes CAISESRTEGVGGELFF.

On this clonotype itself: The junction differs from germline at one of its ends, possibly a read error. CDR3 nucleotides: TGCTGCGTTGTCCCGGGATGGGGAATGAACACTGAAGCTTCCTTT. This encodes CCVVPGWGMNTEASF. This rearrangement joins TRBV29-1 to TRBJ1-1, with D uncertain. Germline assignment: CDR1 SQVTM and CDR2 ANQGSEA. This CDR3 has 15 amino acids.

A word on this clonotype: At one of its ends the junction is not consistent with the germline gene, which may arise from a read error. The chain has TRBV4-3 and TRBJ1-6; D possibly corresponds to TRBD1 (6 bases). CDR1 is LGHNA, CDR2 YSLEER, per germline. This CDR3 is built from 20 residues. The CDR3 loop is CANSQDLQGQGSSYNSRLHF. The CDR3 DNA sequence: TGCGCCAACAGCCAAGATCTCCAAGGGCAGGGGTCATCCTATAATTCACGCCTCCACTTT.

The CDR3 sequence is CASSQNQGGGMPQHF. CDR3 in DNA: TGCGCCAGCAGCCAAAATCAGGGAGGGGGAATGCCCCAGCATTTT. The J gene is TRBJ1-5, the V gene TRBV4-3; D is possibly TRBD1 (6 bases). CDR1 LGHNA and CDR2 YSLEER come from the germline V gene. The CDR3 consists of 15 residues. Between the trimmed V and J ends, which lost 2 bases and 9 bases, there was a span of 17 bases.

V gene TRBV28 combines with J gene TRBJ2-7; D is perhaps TRBD1 (6 bases). Germline-derived CDR1 and CDR2 are MDHEN and SYDVKM. This CDR3 is built from 15 residues. The V gene lost 9 bases and the J gene lost 6 bases, with 24 bases spanning the gap. Here the CDR3 reads CARSPTDRTDSEQYF. The CDR3 DNA is TGTGCCAGGAGTCCCACCGACCGGACAGATAGCGAGCAGTACTTC.

In regard to this clonotype: One end of the junction fails to match germline, which may point to a read error. The chain carries TRBV5-5 and TRBJ2-2; D possibly corresponds to TRBD1 (6 bases). Germline values: CDR1 SGHKS, CDR2 YYEKEE (reference sequence). The CDR3 consists of 16 residues. DNA for the CDR3: TGTGCCAGCAGTTGGCGTGGGGGCGGACGGTCCGGGCAGCTGTTTTTT. The encoded protein is CASSWRGGGRSGQLFF.

Of note for this clonotype: The junction and the germline gene differ at one end; a read error may be behind it. The chain has TRBV29-1 and TRBJ2-1; 8 bases fit TRBD2. The CDR3 has 13 residues. From germline, CDR1 is SQVTM and CDR2 ANQGSEA. The DNA of the CDR3 is TGCAGCGGGGGGGCTAGCGGGCTCAATCAGCAGTTCTTC. It encodes CSGGASGLNQQFF.